This TCR beta chain stems from a study of T cells in Graves' hyperthyroidism and ophthalmopathy. This clonotype has a count of ten or more. The V and J ends lost 6 bases and 3 bases respectively, with 11 bases between them. Germline assignment: CDR1 KGHDR and CDR2 SFDVKD. The CDR3 runs 15 residues. RNA transcripts provided the source from which TCR beta CDR3 regions were amplified. The TCR CDR3 first-round RT-PCR relied on the HTBI primer set. MiXCR, run by TCRdb on the multiplex PCR reads, gives a single entry per CDR3 protein. The table has roughly 350,000 distinct CDR3 sequences, about 14% seen once.

The sequence came from a woman in her twenties or thirties with Graves' ophthalmopathy. The chain recombines TRBV24-1 with TRBJ2-6, with D tentatively TRBD1 (6 bases). Sequenced material: blood. The CDR3 DNA reads TGTGCCACCAGTAAGGGGGATAATGGGGCCAACGTCCTGACTTTC. This translates into CATSKGDNGANVLTF.